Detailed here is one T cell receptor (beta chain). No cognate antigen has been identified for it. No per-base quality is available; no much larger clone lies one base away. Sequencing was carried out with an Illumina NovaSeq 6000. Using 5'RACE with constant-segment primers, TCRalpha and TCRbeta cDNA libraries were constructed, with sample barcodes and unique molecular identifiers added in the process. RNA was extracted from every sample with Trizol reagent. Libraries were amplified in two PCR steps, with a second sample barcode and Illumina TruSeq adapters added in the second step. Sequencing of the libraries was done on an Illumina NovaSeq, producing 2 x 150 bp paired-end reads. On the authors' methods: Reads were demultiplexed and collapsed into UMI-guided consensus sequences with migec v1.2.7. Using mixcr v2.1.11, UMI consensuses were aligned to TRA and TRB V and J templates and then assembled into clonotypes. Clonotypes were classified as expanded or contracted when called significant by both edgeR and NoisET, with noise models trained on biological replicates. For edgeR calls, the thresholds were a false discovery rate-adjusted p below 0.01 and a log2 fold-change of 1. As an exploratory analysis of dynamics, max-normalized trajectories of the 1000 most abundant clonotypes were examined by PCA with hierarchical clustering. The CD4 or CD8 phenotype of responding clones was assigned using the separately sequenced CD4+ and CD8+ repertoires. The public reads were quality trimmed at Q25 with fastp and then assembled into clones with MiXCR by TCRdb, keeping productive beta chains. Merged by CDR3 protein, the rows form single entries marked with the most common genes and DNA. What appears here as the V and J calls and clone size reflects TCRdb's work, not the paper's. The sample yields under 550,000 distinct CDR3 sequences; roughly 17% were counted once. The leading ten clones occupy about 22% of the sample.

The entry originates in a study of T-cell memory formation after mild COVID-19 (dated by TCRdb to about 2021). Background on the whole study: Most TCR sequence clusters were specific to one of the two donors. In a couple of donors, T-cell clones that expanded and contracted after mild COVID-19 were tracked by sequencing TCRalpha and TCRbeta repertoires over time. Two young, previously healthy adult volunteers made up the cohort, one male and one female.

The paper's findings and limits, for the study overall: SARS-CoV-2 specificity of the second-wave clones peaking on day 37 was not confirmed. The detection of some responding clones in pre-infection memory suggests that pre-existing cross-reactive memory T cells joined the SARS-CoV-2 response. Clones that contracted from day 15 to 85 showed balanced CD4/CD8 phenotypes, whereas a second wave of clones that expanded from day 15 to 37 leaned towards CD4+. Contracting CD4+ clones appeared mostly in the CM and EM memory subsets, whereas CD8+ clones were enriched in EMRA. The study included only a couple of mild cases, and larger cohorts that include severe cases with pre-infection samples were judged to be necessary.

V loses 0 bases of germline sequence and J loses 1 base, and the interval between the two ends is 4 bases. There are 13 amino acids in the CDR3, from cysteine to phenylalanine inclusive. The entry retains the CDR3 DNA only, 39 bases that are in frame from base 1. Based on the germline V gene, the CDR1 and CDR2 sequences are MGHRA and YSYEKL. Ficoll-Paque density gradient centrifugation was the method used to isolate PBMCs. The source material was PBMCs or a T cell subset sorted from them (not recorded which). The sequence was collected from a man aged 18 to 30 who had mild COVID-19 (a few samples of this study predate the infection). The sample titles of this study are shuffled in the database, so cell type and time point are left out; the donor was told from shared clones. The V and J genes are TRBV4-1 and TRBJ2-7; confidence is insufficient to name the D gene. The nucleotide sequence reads TGCGCCAGCAGCCAAGAGGGATCCTACGAGCAGTACTTC. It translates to CASSQEGSYEQYF.